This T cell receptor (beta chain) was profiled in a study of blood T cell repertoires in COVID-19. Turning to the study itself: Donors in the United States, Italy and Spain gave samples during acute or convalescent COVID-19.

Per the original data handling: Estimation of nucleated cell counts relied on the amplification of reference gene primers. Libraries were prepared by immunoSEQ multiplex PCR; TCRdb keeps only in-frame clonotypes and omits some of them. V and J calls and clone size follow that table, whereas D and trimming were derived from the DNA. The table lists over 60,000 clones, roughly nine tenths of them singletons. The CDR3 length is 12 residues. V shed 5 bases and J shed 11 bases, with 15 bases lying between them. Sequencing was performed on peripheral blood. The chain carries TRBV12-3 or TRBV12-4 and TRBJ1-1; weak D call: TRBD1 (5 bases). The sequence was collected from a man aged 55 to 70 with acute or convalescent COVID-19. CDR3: CASSPPTGRAFF. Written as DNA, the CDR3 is TGTGCCAGCAGTCCCCCAACAGGTAGGGCTTTCTTT.